This T cell receptor beta chain is from a study of T-cell reconstitution after alpha-beta-depleted transplantation in children (dated by TCRdb to about 2016). Regarding the complete study: T-cell immune reconstitution after TCRalphabeta/CD19-depleted allogeneic hematopoietic cell transplantation in children was quantitatively tracked in the study by means of TCR repertoire profiling.

Trimming costs V 3 bases and J 5 bases, and their ends lie 14 bases apart. The germline V gene provides CDR1 SNHLY and CDR2 FYNNEI. The CDR3 covers 15 residues, taking in both the cysteine and the phenylalanine. The sequence is cut down to CDR3 DNA, 45 bases in frame from base 1. This clonotype was counted only a few times. Its cognate antigen has yet to be identified. No base-level quality is on record; no much larger clone is a single base apart. What the authors observed across the whole study: The apparently early alphabetaT-cell count recovery about two months after transplant was reportedly dependent on only several hundred rapidly expanded clones derived from non-depleted graft cells. In some patients, the high TCRbeta diversity seen at day 60 was put down to recipient T cells and intrathymic progenitors that had survived conditioning. Over subsequent months, a decline in hyperexpanded clone frequencies was noted, and after one year, T-cell counts and TCRbeta diversity were mostly ascribed to newly produced T cells.

The library was obtained by PCR. The data were produced on an Illumina HiSeq 2500. To normalize quantification of the TCRbeta repertoire, the TCR libraries were built with molecular barcoding that relied on unique molecular identifiers. TCRdb reprocessed the public reads (quality trimming at Q25 with fastp, clone calling with MiXCR) and kept in-frame beta chains. Each CDR3 protein appears once, grouped with its most common genes and DNA. For this sample there are 250,000 to 400,000 distinct CDR3 sequences; approximately 23% appear just once. The ten top clones hold roughly 9.7% of the sample. Sample treatment or condition, as interpreted from the label and publication: allogeneic hematopoietic cell transplantation with graft depleted of TCRalphabeta T cells and CD19 B cells. Transplant recipients were children who received TCRalphabeta/CD19-depleted allogeneic hematopoietic cell grafts.

The sequencing used PBMCs, mostly from graft donor cells, collected 180 days after TCRalphabeta/CD19-depleted stem cell transplant. The chain is encoded by TRBV2 joined to TRBJ2-1; the D gene assignment is ambiguous. This receptor was identified in a male patient between 10 and 17 years old who had a stem cell transplant for acute lymphoblastic leukemia, so the T cells may come from the graft donor. The CDR3 sequence is CASSEWEGLHNEQFF. At the DNA level, the sequence is TGTGCCAGCAGTGAGTGGGAAGGCCTTCACAATGAGCAGTTCTTC.